This T cell receptor (beta chain) was profiled in a study of T cells in Graves' hyperthyroidism and ophthalmopathy. On the study more broadly: The initial diagnosis was the point when peripheral blood was collected, ahead of any treatment. Study-level points and caveats: Blood also held most thyroid clonotypes expanded beyond 0.001.

Researchers took RNA transcripts and amplified the TCR beta CDR3 regions from them. The HTBI primer set was used in a first-round RT-PCR of the TCR CDR3. TCRdb reanalysed the multiplex PCR reads using MiXCR and keeps one entry per CDR3 protein. The sample yields more than 450,000 distinct CDR3 sequences, around 20% seen once. This clonotype appeared a few times. Its antigen remains unknown. The cohort's ophthalmopathy patients, a group with duration under 3 months, had a Clinical Activity Score of at least 3 and a NOSPECS grade of at least 4. Diagnoses were established using clinical symptoms, serum thyroxine and TRAb, thyroid ultrasound and orbital computed tomography. Unmatched junction bases numbered 5, after V lost 3 bases and J lost 8 bases. Germline CDR1 is SEHNR and CDR2 is FQNEAQ (reference sequence). There are 15 residues in the CDR3.

The chain links TRBV7-9 to TRBJ2-1; TRBD1 matches at 12 bases. The receptor's source is a man in his forties or fifties with Graves' ophthalmopathy. Input material: blood. CDR3 amino acids: CASSFGGTGGHEQFF. CDR3 sequence (DNA): TGTGCCAGCAGCTTTGGGGGGACAGGGGGCCATGAGCAGTTCTTC.